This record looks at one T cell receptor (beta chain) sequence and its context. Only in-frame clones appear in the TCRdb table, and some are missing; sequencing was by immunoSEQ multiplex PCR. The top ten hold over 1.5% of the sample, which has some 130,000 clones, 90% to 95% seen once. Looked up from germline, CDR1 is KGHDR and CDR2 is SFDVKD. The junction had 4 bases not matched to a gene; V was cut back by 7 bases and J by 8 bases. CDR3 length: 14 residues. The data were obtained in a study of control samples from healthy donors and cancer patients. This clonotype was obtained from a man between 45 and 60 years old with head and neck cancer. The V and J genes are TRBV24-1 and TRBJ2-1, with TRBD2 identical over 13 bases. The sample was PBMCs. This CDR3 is CATSTSGGAYEQFF. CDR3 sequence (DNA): TGTGCCACCAGCACTAGCGGGGGGGCCTATGAGCAGTTCTTC.